This T cell receptor (beta chain) was identified during a study of regulatory T cells in long-lasting Graves disease. Arm-PCR of CDR3 regions and iRepertoire HTBI primers were the basis on which TCR beta libraries were built. TCRdb processed the multiplex PCR reads anew with MiXCR; each CDR3 protein has one entry. The sample records 200,000 to 300,000 distinct CDR3 sequences, 20% to 25% being singletons. Trimming pared 5 bases from V and 15 bases from J, leaving 17 bases between. Germline CDR1 reads SGHTA; CDR2 reads FQGNSA. This CDR3 has 12 residues. This clonotype was picked up many times. Time point given: newly diagnosed GD, antithyroid drugs for less than 3 months. Extracted PBMC RNA gave rise to the TCR library.

The sequencing used peripheral blood mononuclear cells (PBMCs), collected at new diagnosis, from a patient treated with antithyroid drugs. The clonotype comes from a female donor with Graves disease. The chain is built from TRBV7-2 and TRBJ2-1, with D possibly TRBD2 on 6 matching bases. CDR3 DNA: TGTGCCAGCAGCCGGTGGGGGACTCATAGGTTCTTC. Its translation: CASSRWGTHRFF.